A single sample gave rise to the 26 T cell receptor beta chains below, sequenced in a study of blood T cell repertoires in COVID-19. TCRdb's copy holds only in-frame clones and misses some; the assay was immunoSEQ multiplex PCR. This table holds some 400,000 clones, approximately 87% found once. Sequencing input: PBMCs or T cells enriched from blood (not recorded which). These receptors were taken from a man aged 30-40 years who had recovered from COVID-19.

The chain recombines TRBV11-3 with TRBJ2-4; possible D gene TRBD1, 5 bases. Trimming cost V 1 base and J 2 bases, with 12 bases left between them. The germline V gene has CDR1 SGHNT and CDR2 YENEEA. The CDR3 consists of 16 residues. DNA of the CDR3: TGTGCCAGCAGCTTAGGAAGGGGTTCCCCCAAAAACATTCAGTACTTC. Protein sequence: CASSLGRGSPKNIQYF. The full variable domain, completed using reference TRBV11-3 and TRBJ2-4, is EAGVVQSPRYKIIEKKQPVAFWCNPISGHNTLYWYLQNLGQGPELLIRYENEEAVDDSQLPKDRFSAERLKGVDSTLKIQPAELGDSAVYLCASSLGRGSPKNIQYFGAGTRLSVL.

The rearrangement joins TRBV6-5 to TRBJ1-2; no firm D call. The CDR3 is 11 residues long. With 4 bases removed from V and 4 bases from J, the gap between germline ends came to 4 bases. Germline V gives CDR1 MNHEY, CDR2 SVGAGI. The CDR3 here is CASSWSYGYTF. The CDR3 region has the DNA TGTGCCAGCAGTTGGAGCTATGGCTACACCTTC.

V is TRBV6-5 and J is TRBJ1-1; unclear D gene. Per the germline V gene, CDR1 is MNHEY and CDR2 is SVGAGI. The length of the CDR3 is 13 residues. V lost 7 bases and J lost 6, with 15 bases in between. The CDR3 coding sequence is TGTGCCAGCACCCCGGGTCAACACGCTGAAGCTTTCTTT. It translates to CASTPGQHAEAFF.

The chain carries TRBV5-4 and TRBJ2-7, with 11 bases matching TRBD2. The length of the CDR3 is 16 residues. V lost 4 bases to trimming and J lost 4 bases; unmatched junction nucleotides: 10. Per the germline V gene, CDR1 is SGHNT and CDR2 is YYREEE (reference sequence). CDR3 sequence (DNA): TGTGCCAGCAGCCCGATTCCCGGGACTAGCGGTTACGAGCAGTACTTC. It specifies CASSPIPGTSGYEQYF.

The chain combines TRBV19 with TRBJ1-3; no reliable D call. Trimming shortened V by 6 bases and J by 1 base, and 10 bases separated the two germline ends. This CDR3 comprises 14 residues. In germline, CDR1 is LNHDA, CDR2 SQIVND (reference sequence). Written as DNA, the CDR3 is TGTGCCAGTAGGACGGGGAATTCTGGAAACACCATATATTTT. It translates to CASRTGNSGNTIYF.

This chain connects TRBV15 to TRBJ1-1; TRBD1 might be the D (6 bases). Trimming pared 0 bases from V and 6 bases from J, leaving 14 bases between. Germline lookup yields CDR1 LNHNV and CDR2 YYDKDF (reference sequence). This CDR3 comprises 15 residues. The CDR3 loop reads CATSRDRGGGPEAFF. The CDR3 DNA follows: TGTGCCACCAGCAGAGATCGGGGGGGCGGGCCTGAAGCTTTCTTT.

The chain uses TRBV25-1 and TRBJ1-6, with unresolved D. Germline assignment: CDR1 MGHDK and CDR2 SYGVNS. The CDR3 totals 17 residues. Between the trimmed V and J ends, which lost 4 bases and 2 bases, there was a span of 15 bases. The CDR3 region is CASSGPPTGAYNSPLHF. Here the CDR3 DNA reads TGTGCCAGCAGTGGCCCACCTACCGGGGCCTATAATTCACCCCTCCACTTT.

The genes are TRBV5-6 and TRBJ2-3; D possibly corresponds to TRBD1 (6 bases). Germline loops: CDR1 SGHDT, CDR2 YYEEEE. Trimming took 2 bases from V and 3 from J, leaving 13 bases between them. The CDR3 sequence is 15 residues long. This chain's CDR3 is CASSLGRGWTDTQYF. CDR3 bases: TGTGCCAGCAGCTTAGGCAGGGGATGGACAGATACGCAGTATTTT.

The chain carries TRBV19 and TRBJ2-3; 7 nucleotides agree with TRBD2. The CDR3 spans 15 residues. The V segment lost 4 bases and the J segment 4 bases; nucleotides outside the gene matches: 8. Germline V gives CDR1 LNHDA, CDR2 SQIVND (reference sequence). The CDR3: CASSNLGEGADTQYF. The CDR3 bases are TGTGCCAGTAGTAACTTAGGGGAGGGAGCAGATACGCAGTATTTT. The complete variable domain, with remaining parts taken from reference TRBV19 and TRBJ2-3, reads DGGITQSPKYLFRKEGQNVTLSCEQNLNHDAMYWYRQDPGQGLRLIYYSQIVNDFQKGDIAEGYSVSREKKESFPLTVTSAQKNPTAFYLCASSNLGEGADTQYFGPGTRLTVL.

The chain employs TRBV7-9 and TRBJ2-7; D not certain. Germline CDR1 is SEHNR and CDR2 is FQNEAQ (reference sequence). This CDR3 is built from 14 residues. Trimming removed 1 base at V and 3 bases at J, with 10 bases between. The CDR3 nucleotides read TGTGCCAGCAGCTTAGGTCCAGGTGGCTACGAGCAGTACTTC. Its protein is CASSLGPGGYEQYF.

V usage is TRBV14 and J usage is TRBJ1-1; a weak D match, TRBD1 (5 bases). Germline V gene data show CDR1 as SGHDN and CDR2 as FVKESK. Deletions cut 6 bases from V and 3 bases from J, with 14 bases between. The length of the CDR3 is 14 residues. The CDR3 is CASRRGGIYTEAFF. CDR3 sequence (DNA): TGTGCCAGCAGAAGGGGAGGGATCTACACTGAAGCTTTCTTT.

The J gene is TRBJ1-3, the V gene TRBV7-2; the D gene is possibly TRBD1 (5 bases). Trimming removed 4 bases from V and 0 bases from J, with 13 bases in between. Germline V gene lookup returns CDR1 SGHTA and CDR2 FQGNSA. This CDR3 has 16 residues. CDR3 amino acids: CASSSDSTNSGNTIYF. The CDR3 nucleotides read TGTGCCAGCAGCTCTGACAGTACCAACTCTGGAAACACCATATATTTT. The entire variable domain, with the rest obtained from reference TRBV7-2 and TRBJ1-3, is as follows: GAGVSQSPSNKVTEKGKDVELRCDPISGHTALYWYRQSLGQGLEFLIYFQGNSAPDKSGLPSDRFSAERTGGSVSTLTIQRTQQEDSAVYLCASSSDSTNSGNTIYFGEGSWLTVV.

The chain employs TRBV24-1 and TRBJ2-7; maybe TRBD2 (5 bases). Looked up from germline, CDR1 is KGHDR and CDR2 is SFDVKD. The CDR3 length is 17 residues. Trimming cost V 0 bases and J 2 bases, with 16 bases left between them. This CDR3 reads CATSDLNRGVSPYEQYF. The CDR3 DNA reads TGTGCCACCAGTGATTTGAATCGGGGAGTCAGTCCCTACGAGCAGTACTTC.

The chain recombines TRBV6-2 or TRBV6-3 with TRBJ2-2; 8 bases agree with TRBD1. V lost 5 bases and J lost 7; bases outside the gene matches: 9. CDR1 MNHEY and CDR2 SVGEGT come from the germline V gene. CDR3 size: 15 residues. The CDR3 nucleotides are TGTGCCAGCAGTCTCGGACAGGGCCGAGGCGGGGAGCTGTTTTTT. Translation: CASSLGQGRGGELFF.

The CDR3 DNA is TGTGCCAGCTCAATCGACAGGATCTCGTATGGCTACACCTTC. Translation gives CASSIDRISYGYTF. The chain couples TRBV18 to TRBJ1-2, with D perhaps matching TRBD1 (6 bases). The CDR3 covers 14 residues. The germline CDR1 and CDR2 sequences are KGHSH and LQKENI. The ends were cut back, 5 bases at V and 5 bases at J, with 15 bases in the middle.

The CDR3 loop is CASSWTASSYNEQFF. The CDR3 nucleotides read TGTGCCAGCAGCTGGACAGCCTCCTCCTACAATGAGCAGTTCTTC. The gene calls are TRBV7-6 and TRBJ2-1; possibly TRBD1 for D (6 bases). Germline V gene sequence: CDR1 SGHVS, CDR2 FNYEAQ. This CDR3 is 15 amino acids long. V was cut by 4 bases and J by 0 bases, with 10 bases left in between.

The DNA for the CDR3 is TGCAGCGTTGTGATGAAAGAGCCCTACGAGCAGTACTTC. Protein sequence: CSVVMKEPYEQYF. This rearrangement joins TRBV29-1 to TRBJ2-7; no firm D call. Trimming cost V 4 bases and J 2 bases, with 12 bases left between them. Germline V gives CDR1 SQVTM, CDR2 ANQGSEA. The CDR3 is 13 residues long.

The chain couples TRBV14 to TRBJ2-7; unclear D gene. The germline V gene encodes CDR1 SGHDN and CDR2 FVKESK. The CDR3 is 15 residues long. With 4 bases removed from V and 2 bases from J, the gap between germline ends came to 15 bases. The CDR3: CASSRTAGWAYEQYF. DNA of the CDR3: TGTGCCAGCAGCCGCACTGCCGGGTGGGCCTACGAGCAGTACTTC.

The chain combines TRBV11-2 with TRBJ1-6; D is undetermined. The ends were cut back, 5 bases at V and 7 bases at J, with 6 bases in the middle. The CDR3 consists of 12 residues. CDR1 is SGHAT, CDR2 FQNNGV, per germline. CDR3 amino acids: CASSHQNSPLHF. As DNA, the CDR3 is TGTGCCAGCAGCCACCAGAATTCACCCCTCCACTTT.

This clone has a handful of counts. The J gene is TRBJ1-3, the V gene TRBV11-2, with D perhaps matching TRBD1 (6 bases). The CDR3 runs 16 residues. The germline gives CDR1 SGHAT, CDR2 FQNNGV. V gave up 6 bases and J gave up 0 bases, with 15 bases separating them. The CDR3 sequence: CASRTGGQLSGNTIYF. The CDR3 DNA is TGTGCCAGCAGAACCGGCGGACAGCTCTCTGGAAACACCATATATTTT. The whole variable domain, remainder taken from reference TRBV11-2 and TRBJ1-3, is EAGVAQSPRYKIIEKRQSVAFWCNPISGHATLYWYQQILGQGPKLLIQFQNNGVVDDSQLPKDRFSAERLKGVDSTLKIQPAKLEDSAVYLCASRTGGQLSGNTIYFGEGSWLTVV.

The V gene is TRBV7-2, the J gene TRBJ1-5, with D possibly being TRBD1 (5 bases). This CDR3 is built from 15 residues. Germline CDR1 and CDR2: SGHTA and FQGNSA. Trimming stripped 6 bases from V and 0 bases from J, with 12 bases between. The CDR3: CASRPGHVSNQPQHF. CDR3 coding DNA: TGTGCCAGCAGACCAGGGCACGTTAGCAATCAGCCCCAGCATTTT.

This rearrangement joins TRBV7-3 to TRBJ1-1; the D is unclear. There are 14 residues in the CDR3. From germline, CDR1 is SGHTA and CDR2 FQGTGA. V lost 0 bases to trimming and J lost 10 bases, with 15 bases between them. The CDR3 loop reads CASSLTGPPRGAFF. The CDR3 DNA sequence: TGTGCCAGCAGCTTAACTGGTCCCCCTAGAGGAGCTTTCTTT.

This clone was recorded once. The chain joins TRBV13 to TRBJ1-1, with 9 nucleotides matching TRBD1. After removal of 7 bases from V and 3 bases from J, the junction contained 12 bases not matched to a gene. This CDR3 region has 16 residues. Germline V CDR1 and CDR2: PRHDT, FYEKMQ (reference sequence). CDR3 sequence: CASKGDRAGWDTEAFF. CDR3 in DNA: TGTGCCAGCAAAGGGGACAGGGCCGGGTGGGACACTGAAGCTTTCTTT.

CDR3 loop: CASSSQGTGNTEAFF. The CDR3 DNA follows: TGTGCCAGCAGTTCCCAGGGGACAGGGAACACTGAAGCTTTCTTT. The chain joins TRBV6-5 to TRBJ1-1, with 8 nucleotides matching TRBD1. This CDR3 has 15 residues. Trimming at V came to 4 bases and at J to 1 base, leaving 5 bases not matched to a gene. The germline V gene has CDR1 MNHEY and CDR2 SVGAGI.

This rearrangement joins TRBV2 to TRBJ1-2; D not resolved. Germline CDR1 SNHLY, CDR2 FYNNEI. CDR3 length: 11 residues. Between the trimmed V and J ends, which lost 3 bases and 4 bases, there was a span of 3 bases. In DNA form, the CDR3 reads TGTGCCAGCAGTGAGAGCTATGGCTACACCTTC. This codes for CASSESYGYTF.

The rearrangement links TRBV4-3 to TRBJ2-7; 9 nucleotides match TRBD1. The CDR3 extends over 16 amino acids. Germline CDR1 and CDR2: LGHNA and YSLEER. The V segment lost 0 bases and the J segment 6 bases; nucleotides outside the gene matches: 9. The CDR3 nucleotides are TGCGCCAGCAGCCAAGATTCGGGACAGGGAATCGGCGAGCAGTACTTC. Protein product: CASSQDSGQGIGEQYF.